Shown below are 22 T cell receptor beta chains from a single sample sequenced in a study of T-cell reconstitution after alpha-beta-depleted transplantation in children. Preparing the TCRbeta library involved the use of unique molecular identifiers. TCRdb reprocessed the PCR reads via MiXCR and lists one record per CDR3 protein. This sample has around 110,000 distinct CDR3 sequences, with 10% found just once. The source was PBMCs, collected before TCRalphabeta/CD19-depleted stem cell transplant. The receptors come from a boy between 2 and 10 years old with acute lymphoblastic leukemia, due to receive a stem cell transplant.

This clonotype was counted a few times. The chain has TRBV5-1 and TRBJ2-3; the match to TRBD2 covers 8 bases. Germline lookup yields CDR1 SGHRS and CDR2 YFSETQ. CDR3 length equals 14 residues. The ends lost 5 bases at V and 3 bases at J; junction bases unmatched: 5. This CDR3 reads CASRISGRTDTQYF. In nucleotides, the CDR3 is TGCGCCAGCAGAATAAGCGGGAGAACAGATACGCAGTATTTT.

The gene calls are TRBV5-1 and TRBJ2-1; TRBD2 matches 7 bases. Germline V gene data show CDR1 as SGHRS and CDR2 as YFSETQ. The trim removed 2 bases at V and 2 bases at J, leaving 13 bases unmatched. The CDR3 runs 18 residues. CDR3: CASSFSGKSGGAYNEQFF. Written as DNA, the CDR3 is TGCGCCAGCAGCTTTTCGGGAAAATCGGGGGGAGCCTACAATGAGCAGTTCTTC.

The gene calls are TRBV29-1 and TRBJ1-2; TRBD1 aligns across 8 bases. The V gene's germline CDR1 is SQVTM and CDR2 ANQGSEA. The CDR3 covers 14 residues. V lost 7 bases to trimming and J lost 8 bases; unmatched junction nucleotides: 15. The CDR3 reads CSALQQGEGVGYTF. The CDR3 nucleotides are TGCAGCGCTTTACAACAGGGGGAAGGAGTAGGCTACACCTTC.

This clonotype was found many times. The gene calls are TRBV7-6 and TRBJ2-1; 10 bases line up with TRBD1. V lost 5 bases, J lost 7 bases, and 14 bases stayed unmatched. Germline lookup yields CDR1 SGHVS and CDR2 FNYEAQ. The length of the CDR3 is 17 residues. The CDR3 nucleotides are TGTGCCAGCAGCCGATCCGGGACAGGGGTCTCGGGGAATGAGCAGTTCTTC. Its protein is CASSRSGTGVSGNEQFF.

The sample holds a few counts of this clonotype. The chain couples TRBV5-1 to TRBJ2-7; TRBD2 aligns across 10 bases. In germline, CDR1 is SGHRS, CDR2 YFSETQ. The CDR3 has 18 residues. The V gene end was trimmed by 3 bases and the J gene end by 2 bases; junction bases not matched to a gene: 14. The DNA of the CDR3 is TGCGCCAGCAGCTGGACTCACGGGGCTAGCGGGAGAGCCTACGAGCAGTACTTC. Its protein is CASSWTHGASGRAYEQYF.

This clonotype was seen more than once but under ten times. The V and J genes are TRBV3-1 and TRBJ1-4; D is uncertain. The length of the CDR3 is 14 residues. Germline V gene sequence: CDR1 LGHDT, CDR2 YNNKEL (reference sequence). Trimming stripped 0 bases from V and 8 bases from J, with 10 bases between. The CDR3 bases are TGTGCCAGCAGCCAAGATCCCTTTGACGAAAAACTGTTTTTT. As protein: CASSQDPFDEKLFF.

Only a few counts were recorded for this clonotype. The gene calls are TRBV30 and TRBJ1-5, with TRBD1 matching over 9 bases. This CDR3 is built from 15 residues. Trimming at V came to 2 bases and at J to 4 bases, leaving 6 bases not matched to a gene. The germline V gene encodes CDR1 GTSNPN and CDR2 SVGIG (reference sequence). CDR3 region: CAWSPLGQGNQPQHF. The DNA of the CDR3 is TGTGCCTGGAGTCCACTGGGACAGGGTAATCAGCCCCAGCATTTT.

A few counts support this clonotype. This chain joins TRBV28 and TRBJ2-5; D gene ambiguous. Germline loops: CDR1 MDHEN, CDR2 SYDVKM. The V gene lost 5 bases and the J gene lost 4 bases, with 11 bases spanning the gap. The CDR3 has 13 residues. The CDR3 region is CASSRRPGETQYF. The CDR3 DNA is TGTGCCAGCAGTCGCCGACCTGGAGAGACCCAGTACTTC.

CDR3 nucleotides: TGTGCCTGGAGTGTTTTCTCCGGGGAGCTGTTTTTT. Amino acids: CAWSVFSGELFF. The chain uses TRBV30 and TRBJ2-2; D is ambiguous. V lost 0 bases and J 6 bases, leaving 5 bases between the germline ends. CDR3 length equals 12 residues. Germline loops: CDR1 GTSNPN, CDR2 SVGIG (reference sequence).

This clonotype was counted at least ten times. The chain employs TRBV5-1 and TRBJ2-1; D call uncertain. The CDR3 is 13 amino acids. The germline V gene encodes CDR1 SGHRS and CDR2 YFSETQ. V shed 0 bases and J shed 4 bases, with 5 bases lying between them. The CDR3 is CASSLAPYNEQFF. CDR3 sequence (DNA): TGCGCCAGCAGCTTGGCGCCTTACAATGAGCAGTTCTTC.

A word on this clonotype: This may be a read error: a much more frequent sequence differs by one nucleotide. This chain links TRBV10-3 with TRBJ1-2, with D perhaps matching TRBD1 (6 bases). The V end lost 1 base, the J end lost 5 bases, and 20 bases lay between the germline ends. Germline loops: CDR1 ENHRY, CDR2 SYGVKD. The CDR3 has 17 residues. The CDR3: CAISELGTGKSDYGYTF. As DNA, the CDR3 is TGTGCCATCAGTGAGTTGGGAACAGGGAAGTCGGATTATGGCTACACCTTC.

This clonotype was picked up many times. The gene calls are TRBV5-1 and TRBJ2-7; weak D call: TRBD2 (5 bases). V dropped 4 bases and J dropped 2 bases, with 7 bases sitting between them. This CDR3 contains 12 residues. CDR1 SGHRS and CDR2 YFSETQ come from the germline V gene. The CDR3 sequence is CASSIGTYEQYF. The DNA for the CDR3 is TGCGCCAGCAGCATCGGGACCTACGAGCAGTACTTC.

This clonotype was seen more than once but under ten times. The genes are TRBV28 and TRBJ1-3; D gene ambiguous. From germline, CDR1 is MDHEN and CDR2 SYDVKM. The CDR3 covers 16 residues. Between the trimmed V and J ends, which lost 7 bases and 0 bases, there was a span of 16 bases. CDR3 nucleotides: TGTGCCAGCAACACAAGAGGACGCAACTCTGGAAACACCATATATTTT. This translates into CASNTRGRNSGNTIYF.

This chain uses TRBV18 with TRBJ2-7; D possibly corresponds to TRBD2 (6 bases). Germline V gene lookup returns CDR1 KGHSH and CDR2 LQKENI. Trimming removed 3 bases at V and 7 bases at J, with 13 bases between. The CDR3 has 13 residues. The CDR3 nucleotides are TGTGCCAGCTCACCGCTGGCGGGGTCTGAGCAGTACTTC. Its translation: CASSPLAGSEQYF.

The genes are TRBV30 and TRBJ2-2, with D perhaps TRBD2 (5 bases). V lost 4 bases to trimming and J lost 8 bases, with 20 bases between them. CDR1 is GTSNPN, CDR2 SVGIG, per germline (reference sequence). This CDR3 contains 15 residues. The CDR3 loop reads CAWTTRRDWVGELFF. CDR3 nucleotide sequence: TGTGCCTGGACTACCCGACGGGATTGGGTGGGGGAGCTGTTTTTT.

This clonotype has a count of ten or more. The germline gene is not matched at one end of the junction; a read error may be the cause. V and J are TRBV5-1 and TRBJ1-3; 8 nucleotides match TRBD1. Germline V CDR1 and CDR2: SGHRS, YFSETQ. The length of the CDR3 is 14 residues. CDR3 in amino acids: CASSLGQAGNTIYF. The CDR3 nucleotides are TGCGCCAGCAGCCTGGGACAGGCTGGTAACACCATATATTTT.

This clonotype has only a few counts. V gene TRBV5-1 combines with J gene TRBJ2-3; the D is unclear. Germline assignment: CDR1 SGHRS and CDR2 YFSETQ. This CDR3 has 12 residues. Trimming shortened V by 3 bases and J by 4 bases, and 6 bases separated the two germline ends. The CDR3 coding sequence is TGCGCCAGCAGCTGGACCCCAGATACGCAGTATTTT. It yields the protein CASSWTPDTQYF.

Only a few counts were recorded for this clonotype. This chain uses TRBV6-6 with TRBJ2-7; the D is unclear. V lost 5 bases, J lost 6 bases, and 14 bases lay in between. The CDR3 is 13 residues long. The germline gives CDR1 MNHNY, CDR2 SVGAGI (reference sequence). The CDR3 loop is CASSPLSYSEQYF. Written as DNA, the CDR3 is TGTGCCAGCAGTCCCCTTAGTTACTCCGAGCAGTACTTC.

This clonotype was found a few times. The chain uses TRBV9 and TRBJ2-7; 8 bases agree with TRBD2. This CDR3 has 17 residues. The V gene end was trimmed by 4 bases and the J gene end by 2 bases; junction bases not matched to a gene: 14. Germline V gene lookup returns CDR1 SGDLS and CDR2 YYNGEE. For the CDR3, the DNA is TGTGCCAGCAGCCCAACAGCGGGAGCTCCCTTCCCCTACGAGCAGTACTTC. Its translation is CASSPTAGAPFPYEQYF.

J is TRBJ2-5 and V is TRBV12-3 or TRBV12-4; 10 bases fit TRBD2. V lost 2 bases to trimming and J lost 2 bases; unmatched junction nucleotides: 14. The CDR3 spans 19 residues. In DNA form, the CDR3 reads TGTGCCAGCAGTTTAAGTATTGGGCTAGCGGGAGTAGGGCAAGAGACCCAGTACTTC. Translation: CASSLSIGLAGVGQETQYF.

This clonotype was found many times. The chain combines TRBV7-6 with TRBJ2-5; no reliable D call. Germline V CDR1 and CDR2: SGHVS, FNYEAQ. This CDR3 contains 14 residues. Deletions cut 4 bases from V and 7 bases from J, with 16 bases between. CDR3 sequence: CASSSPYELWTQYF. CDR3 DNA: TGTGCCAGCAGCTCACCCTACGAGTTGTGGACCCAGTACTTC. The variable domain in full, with the rest retrieved from reference TRBV7-6 and TRBJ2-5, is GAGVSQSPRYKVTKRGQDVALRCDPISGHVSLYWYRQALGQGPEFLTYFNYEAQQDKSGLPNDRFSAERPEGSISTLTIQRTEQRDSAMYRCASSSPYELWTQYFGPGTRLLVL.

This clonotype was detected many times. CDR3: CASTLGLADYNEQFF. The CDR3 DNA sequence: TGTGCCAGTACATTGGGACTAGCGGACTACAATGAGCAGTTCTTC. V and J are TRBV6-1 and TRBJ2-1; the match to TRBD2 covers 11 bases. V dropped 9 bases and J dropped 3; count of bases not matched to a gene: 7. The CDR3 has 15 amino acids. Germline lookup yields CDR1 MNHNS and CDR2 SASEGT.